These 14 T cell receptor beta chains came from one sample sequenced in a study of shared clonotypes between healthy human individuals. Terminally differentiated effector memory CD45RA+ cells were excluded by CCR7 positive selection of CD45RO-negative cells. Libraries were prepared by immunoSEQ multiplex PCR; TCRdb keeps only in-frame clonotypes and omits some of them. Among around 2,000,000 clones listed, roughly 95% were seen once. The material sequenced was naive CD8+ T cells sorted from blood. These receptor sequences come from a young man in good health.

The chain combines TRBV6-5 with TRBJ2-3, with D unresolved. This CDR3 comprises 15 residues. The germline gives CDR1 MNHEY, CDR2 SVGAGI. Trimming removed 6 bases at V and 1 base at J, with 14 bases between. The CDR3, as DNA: TGTGCCAGCAGCTCCATAGTAGTTGGCACAGATACGCAGTATTTT. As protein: CASSSIVVGTDTQYF.

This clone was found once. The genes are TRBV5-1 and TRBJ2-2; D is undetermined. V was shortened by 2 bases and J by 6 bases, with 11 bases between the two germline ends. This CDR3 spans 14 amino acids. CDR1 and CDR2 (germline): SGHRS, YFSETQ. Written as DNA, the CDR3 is TGCGCCAGCAGCTTAGCCGGGCCACCCGGGGAGCTGTTTTTT. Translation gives CASSLAGPPGELFF.

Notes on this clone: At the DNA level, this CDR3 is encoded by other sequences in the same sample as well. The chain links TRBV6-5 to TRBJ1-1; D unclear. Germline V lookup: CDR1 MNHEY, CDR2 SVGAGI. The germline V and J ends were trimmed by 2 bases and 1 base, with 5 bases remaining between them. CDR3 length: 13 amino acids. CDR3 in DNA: TGTGCCAGCAGTTACGTGGAGAACACTGAAGCTTTCTTT. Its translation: CASSYVENTEAFF.

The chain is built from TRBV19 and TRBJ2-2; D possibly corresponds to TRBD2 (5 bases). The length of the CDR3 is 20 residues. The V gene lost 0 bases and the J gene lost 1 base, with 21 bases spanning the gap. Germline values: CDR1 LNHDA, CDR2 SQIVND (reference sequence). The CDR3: CASSIDSNTGVLGNTGELFF. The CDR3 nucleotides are TGTGCCAGTAGTATAGACTCGAACACCGGGGTATTGGGGAACACCGGGGAGCTGTTTTTT.

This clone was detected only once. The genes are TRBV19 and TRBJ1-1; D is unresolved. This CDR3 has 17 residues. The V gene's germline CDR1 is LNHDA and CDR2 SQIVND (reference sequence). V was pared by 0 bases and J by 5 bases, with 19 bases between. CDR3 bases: TGTGCCAGTAGTATAGATCTTGAAGAGTTACTAGGGACTGAAGCTTTCTTT. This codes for CASSIDLEELLGTEAFF. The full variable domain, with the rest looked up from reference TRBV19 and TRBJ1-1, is DGGITQSPKYLFRKEGQNVTLSCEQNLNHDAMYWYRQDPGQGLRLIYYSQIVNDFQKGDIAEGYSVSREKKESFPLTVTSAQKNPTAFYLCASSIDLEELLGTEAFFGQGTRLTVV.

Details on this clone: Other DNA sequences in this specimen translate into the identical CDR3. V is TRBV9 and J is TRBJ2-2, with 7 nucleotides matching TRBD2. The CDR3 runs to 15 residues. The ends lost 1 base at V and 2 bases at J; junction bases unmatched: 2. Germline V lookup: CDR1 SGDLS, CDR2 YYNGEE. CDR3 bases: TGTGCCAGCAGCGTAACGGGAGGTAACACCGGGGAGCTGTTTTTT. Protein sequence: CASSVTGGNTGELFF. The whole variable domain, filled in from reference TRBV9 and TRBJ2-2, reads DSGVTQTPKHLITATGQRVTLRCSPRSGDLSVYWYQQSLDQGLQFLIQYYNGEERAKGNILERFSAQQFPDLHSELNLSSLELGDSALYFCASSVTGGNTGELFFGEGSRLTVL.

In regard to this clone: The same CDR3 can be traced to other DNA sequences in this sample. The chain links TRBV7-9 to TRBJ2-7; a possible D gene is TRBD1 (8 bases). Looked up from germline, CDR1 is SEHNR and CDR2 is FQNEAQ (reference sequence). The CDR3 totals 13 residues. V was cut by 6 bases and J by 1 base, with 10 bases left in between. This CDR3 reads CASRQGGSYEQYF. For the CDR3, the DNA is TGTGCCAGCAGACAGGGGGGGTCCTACGAGCAGTACTTC. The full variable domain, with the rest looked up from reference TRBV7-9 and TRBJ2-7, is DTGVSQNPRHKITKRGQNVTFRCDPISEHNRLYWYRQTLGQGPEFLTYFQNEAQLEKSRLLSDRFSAERPKGSFSTLEIQRTEQGDSAMYLCASRQGGSYEQYFGPGTRLTVT.

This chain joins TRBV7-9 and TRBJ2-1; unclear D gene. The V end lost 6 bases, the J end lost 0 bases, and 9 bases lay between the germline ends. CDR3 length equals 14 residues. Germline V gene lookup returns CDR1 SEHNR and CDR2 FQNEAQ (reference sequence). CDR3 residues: CASSVSSSYNEQFF. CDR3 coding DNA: TGTGCCAGCAGTGTTTCTAGCTCCTACAATGAGCAGTTCTTC.

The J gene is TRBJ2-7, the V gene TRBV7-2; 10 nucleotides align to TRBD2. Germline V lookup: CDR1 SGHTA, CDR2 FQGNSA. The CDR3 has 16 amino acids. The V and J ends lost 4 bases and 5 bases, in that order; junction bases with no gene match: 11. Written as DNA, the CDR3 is TGTGCCAGCAGCTCGCTAGCGGGAGTGGAATGGGACGAGCAGTACTTC. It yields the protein CASSSLAGVEWDEQYF.

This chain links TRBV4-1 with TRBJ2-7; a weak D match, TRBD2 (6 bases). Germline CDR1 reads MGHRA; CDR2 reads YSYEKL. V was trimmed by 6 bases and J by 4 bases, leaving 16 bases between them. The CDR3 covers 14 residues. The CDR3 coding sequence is TGCGCCAGCAGTCCACGTAAGGAGGGGTACGAGCAGTACTTC. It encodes CASSPRKEGYEQYF.

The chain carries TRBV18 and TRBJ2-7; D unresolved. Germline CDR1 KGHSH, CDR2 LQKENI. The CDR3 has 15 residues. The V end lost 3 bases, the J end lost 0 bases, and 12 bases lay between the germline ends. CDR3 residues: CASSPLKDGSYEQYF. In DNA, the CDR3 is TGTGCCAGCTCACCCCTGAAAGATGGCTCCTACGAGCAGTACTTC.

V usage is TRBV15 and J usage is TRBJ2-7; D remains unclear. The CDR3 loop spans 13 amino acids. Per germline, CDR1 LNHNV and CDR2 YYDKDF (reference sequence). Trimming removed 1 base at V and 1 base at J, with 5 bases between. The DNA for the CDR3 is TGTGCCACCAGCAGAGGCTTATCCTACGAGCAGTACTTC. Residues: CATSRGLSYEQYF.

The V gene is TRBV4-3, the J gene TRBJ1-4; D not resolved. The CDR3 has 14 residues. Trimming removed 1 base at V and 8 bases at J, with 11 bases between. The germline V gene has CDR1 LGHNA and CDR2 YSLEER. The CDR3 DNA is TGCGCCAGCAGCCAAGTACGGGCTCAGGAAAAACTGTTTTTT. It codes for CASSQVRAQEKLFF.

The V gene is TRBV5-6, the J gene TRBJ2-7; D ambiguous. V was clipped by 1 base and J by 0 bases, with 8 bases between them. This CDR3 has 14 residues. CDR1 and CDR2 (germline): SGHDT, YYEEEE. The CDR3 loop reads CASSLYESSYEQYF. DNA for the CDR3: TGTGCCAGCAGCTTGTACGAGAGCTCCTACGAGCAGTACTTC.